Listed below are T cell receptor beta chains from one sample, sequenced in a study of blood T cells in healthy people across ages. TCRdb passed the 5' RACE reads through MiXCR, listing each CDR3 protein once. The table records some 940,000 distinct CDR3 sequences, 29% of them present only once. These data also featured in a second study, about T cells of mothers and their children.

Sample: blood. These receptors were taken from a woman in her 40s in good health. Both conserved end residues are part of each CDR3. A D gene is named only where the DNA matches it firmly. Not every row has a clone size; where given, it reads once, few, many or a size class.

TRBJ1-1,NA,TRBV12-3/TRBV12-4,NA,TGTGCCAGCAGCATGGGGGAACTGAACACTGAAGCTTTCTTT,CASSMGELNTEAFF
TRBJ2-7,NA,TRBV20-1,many,TGCAGTGCTAGAGATTGGAATACTAGCTACGAGCAGTACTTC,CSARDWNTSYEQYF
TRBJ1-2,NA,TRBV28,many,TGTGCCAGCACCTCCGACAGGTCTCGTGGCTACACCTTC,CASTSDRSRGYTF
TRBJ1-5,TRBD1,TRBV28,few,TGTGCCAGCAGTTCCGGACAGGGTAATTACCAGCCCCAGCATTTT,CASSSGQGNYQPQHF
TRBJ2-7,TRBD2,TRBV12-3/TRBV12-4,NA,TGTGTCAGCAGTTTCATAGCGGGGGGGAACCCCTACGAGCAGTACTTC,CVSSFIAGGNPYEQYF
TRBJ2-3,NA,TRBV5-6,NA,TGTGCCAGCAGCTTGGACAGGGAGACAGATACGCAGTATTTT,CASSLDRETDTQYF
TRBJ1-1,TRBD1,TRBV5-1,NA,TGCGCCAGCGGGACAGTCGGAAACACTGAAGCTTTCTTT,CASGTVGNTEAFF
TRBJ2-5,NA,TRBV9,few,TGTGCCAGCAGCGTAGGGTCAGGGGCTAGGGAGACCCAGTACTTC,CASSVGSGARETQYF
TRBJ2-3,TRBD1,TRBV5-4,NA,TGTGCCAGCAGCTTTTATTCCGGGACAGCTAGCACAGATACGCAGTATTTT,CASSFYSGTASTDTQYF
TRBJ2-1,NA,TRBV12-3/TRBV12-4,many,TGTGCCAGCAGTCCCCTTGCGAATGAGCAGTTCTTC,CASSPLANEQFF
TRBJ1-2,NA,TRBV12-3/TRBV12-4,NA,TGTGCCAGCGGCTACGGAGAAGGAGGCTACACCTTC,CASGYGEGGYTF
TRBJ2-2,NA,TRBV5-1,NA,TGCGCCAGCAGCGCCCGCGACGGGGACACCGGGGAGCTGTTTTTT,CASSARDGDTGELFF
TRBJ2-7,TRBD2,TRBV4-3,NA,TGCGCCAGCAGCCAAGGACGAGCGGGGTCGACCTACGAGCAGTACTTC,CASSQGRAGSTYEQYF
TRBJ2-5,NA,TRBV4-3,few,TGCGCCAGCAGCCAGACAGGGAGGGGGGAGACCCAGTACTTC,CASSQTGRGETQYF
TRBJ1-1,NA,TRBV18,NA,TGTGCCAGCTTACCAGGAATGAACACTGAAGCTTTCTTT,CASLPGMNTEAFF
TRBJ1-1,TRBD1,TRBV6-6,NA,TGTGCCAGCAGTACCGACAGGGGGCTCGTCACTGAAGCTTTCTTT,CASSTDRGLVTEAFF
TRBJ2-3,NA,TRBV20-1,few,TGCAGTGCTAGAGATCCGACCCGGGGCACAGATACGCAGTATTTT,CSARDPTRGTDTQYF
TRBJ2-5,NA,TRBV20-1,NA,TGCAGTGCGCCTCCTAGCATATCGAAAGAGACCCAGTACTTC,CSAPPSISKETQYF
TRBJ1-1,NA,TRBV12-3/TRBV12-4,NA,TGTGCCAGCAGTTTAGCGGGGGGAGTTGGCACTGAAGCTTTCTTT,CASSLAGGVGTEAFF
TRBJ1-2,NA,TRBV20-1,NA,TGCAGTGCTACCACGGGCCTTCGCTATGGCTACACCTTC,CSATTGLRYGYTF
TRBJ1-2,NA,TRBV29-1,NA,TGCAGCGTTGCCCAGGGTCCCTATGGCTACACCTTC,CSVAQGPYGYTF
TRBJ1-2,TRBD1,TRBV3-1,many,TGTGCCAGCAGCCAAGATGGAGGGGGCCGGTACTATGGCTACACCTTC,CASSQDGGGRYYGYTF
TRBJ2-7,NA,TRBV7-8,NA,TGTGCCGGCAGCCGCACAACTTCCTACGAGCAGTACTTC,CAGSRTTSYEQYF
TRBJ2-5,NA,TRBV7-2,once,TGTGCCAGCAGCTTAGAACTACCATTCCAAGAGACCCAGTACTTC,CASSLELPFQETQYF
TRBJ2-1,NA,TRBV7-3,NA,TGTGCCAGCAGCTTAACCGCTAGCTTGGGACTCAATGAGCAGTTCTTC,CASSLTASLGLNEQFF
TRBJ2-4,NA,TRBV12-3/TRBV12-4,many,TGTGCCAGCAGTAACTGGAGAGAAACAGGGTCGGACAAAAACATTCAGTACTTC,CASSNWRETGSDKNIQYF
TRBJ1-3,TRBD1,TRBV4-1,NA,TGCGCCAGCAGCCAACCGGACAGGGACCCTGGAAACACCATATATTTT,CASSQPDRDPGNTIYF
TRBJ1-1,NA,TRBV7-8,NA,TGTGCCGGCAGCTCTACGACAGAGAACACTGAAGCTTTCTTT,CAGSSTTENTEAFF
TRBJ1-2,NA,TRBV20-1,many,TGCAGTGCTACCACAGGGTTGGGCTATGGCTACACCTTC,CSATTGLGYGYTF
TRBJ1-2,TRBD1,TRBV9,once,TGTGCCAGCAGCTCAACGGGACAGGCCGCCAACTATGGCTACACCTTC,CASSSTGQAANYGYTF
TRBJ1-1,NA,TRBV27,NA,TGTGCCAGCAGTCATTCAGCGCTGAACACTGAAGCTTCCTTT,CASSHSALNTEASF
TRBJ1-2,NA,TRBV12-3/TRBV12-4,many,TGTGCCAGCAGTTCGACGGGGACTAACTATGGCTACACCTTC,CASSSTGTNYGYTF
TRBJ2-1,NA,TRBV12-3/TRBV12-4,many,TGTGCCAGCAGTTTAGGGGGGTGGTCCTACAATGAGCAGTTCTTC,CASSLGGWSYNEQFF
TRBJ1-6,NA,TRBV29-1,NA,TGCAGCGCACGAGGGGGGGGGATAAGTTCACCCCTCCACTTT,CSARGGGISSPLHF
TRBJ2-1,NA,TRBV24-1,few,TGTGCCACCAGTGACCAGGGCCCGGTGGCGCAGTTCTTC,CATSDQGPVAQFF
TRBJ1-1,NA,TRBV15,NA,TGTGCCACCGGATCCAGGAACACTGAAGCTTTCTTT,CATGSRNTEAFF
TRBJ1-4,NA,TRBV10-3,many,TGTGCCATCAGTGGGGAGGGTGAAAAACTGTTTTTT,CAISGEGEKLFF
TRBJ1-2,NA,TRBV5-1,NA,TGCGCCAGCAGCCCTGAGGCAGGCGCCTATGGCTACACCTTC,CASSPEAGAYGYTF
TRBJ2-1,TRBD1,TRBV20-1,NA,TGCAGTGCCACACCACAGGGGGCTTTAGGGAATGAGCAGTTCTTC,CSATPQGALGNEQFF
TRBJ2-1,NA,TRBV27,NA,TGTGCCAGCAGTTTAGTCTCACAGATACCTTCTGCCTACAATGAGCAGTTCTTC,CASSLVSQIPSAYNEQFF
TRBJ2-3,TRBD2,TRBV7-2,NA,TGTGCCAGCAGCGAAGCGGGGGGGCTTGGAGATACGCAGTATTTT,CASSEAGGLGDTQYF
TRBJ2-1,TRBD1,TRBV29-1,few,TGCAGCGTGTATACAGGGGGCCGGTCCTACAATGAGCAGTTCTTC,CSVYTGGRSYNEQFF
TRBJ1-4,NA,TRBV7-6,NA,TGTGCCAGCAGCCCGGGACCGACGAATGAAAAACTGTTTTTT,CASSPGPTNEKLFF
TRBJ1-6,NA,TRBV9,few,TGTGCCAGCAGCCCAAGGACAGCCAGTTCACCCCTCCACTTT,CASSPRTASSPLHF
TRBJ1-2,NA,TRBV6-6,many,TGTGCCAGCAGTTACTCTGTATCAGGGAACTATGGCTACACCTTC,CASSYSVSGNYGYTF
TRBJ2-3,NA,TRBV20-1,NA,TGCAGTGCTAGAGGGGGTTTAGCGGTTACCACAGATACGCAGTATTTT,CSARGGLAVTTDTQYF
TRBJ1-2,NA,TRBV29-1,NA,TGCAGCGTCGGGACGTTCCCCCGCTATGACTACACCTTC,CSVGTFPRYDYTF
TRBJ1-2,NA,TRBV5-1,few,TGCGCCAGCAGCCTAGAAGGAGGGTCGAACTATGGCTACACCTTC,CASSLEGGSNYGYTF
TRBJ1-6,TRBD1,TRBV29-1,many,TGCAGCGTGCGAGCCGGGACAGGCTATAATTCACCCCTCCACTTT,CSVRAGTGYNSPLHF
TRBJ1-3,NA,TRBV2,NA,TGTGCCAGCAGTGAAGGACGGCGGGGCTCTGGAAACACCATATATTTT,CASSEGRRGSGNTIYF
TRBJ1-2,NA,TRBV12-3/TRBV12-4,NA,TGTGCCAGCAGCCCAGGGTCTACCGGCTATGGCTACACCTTC,CASSPGSTGYGYTF
TRBJ2-7,TRBD1,TRBV29-1,few,TGCAGCGTCCCCGGGACAGACTCCTGCGAGCAGTACTTC,CSVPGTDSCEQYF
TRBJ2-7,NA,TRBV6-5,NA,TGTGCCAGCACCACGGGGGAAGCCTACGAGCAGTACTTC,CASTTGEAYEQYF
TRBJ2-5,NA,TRBV9,NA,TGTGCCAGCAGCGTAGCTGCAGGGAAAGAAGAGACCCAGTACTTC,CASSVAAGKEETQYF
TRBJ2-1,TRBD1,TRBV4-3,few,TGCGCCAGCAGCCAAGATAGGGGGACAGGGGGCTACGGTGAGCAGTTCTTC,CASSQDRGTGGYGEQFF